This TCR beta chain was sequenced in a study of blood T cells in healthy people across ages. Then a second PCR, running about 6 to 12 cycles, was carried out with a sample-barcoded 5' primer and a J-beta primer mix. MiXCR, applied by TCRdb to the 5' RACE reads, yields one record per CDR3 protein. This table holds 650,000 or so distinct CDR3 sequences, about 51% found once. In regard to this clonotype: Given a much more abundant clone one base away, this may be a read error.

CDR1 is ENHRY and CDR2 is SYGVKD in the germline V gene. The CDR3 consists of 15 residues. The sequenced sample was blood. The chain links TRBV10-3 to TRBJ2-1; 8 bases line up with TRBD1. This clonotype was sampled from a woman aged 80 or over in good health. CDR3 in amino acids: CAITKDRVSYSEQFF. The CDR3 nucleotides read TGTGCCATCACCAAGGACAGGGTCTCCTACAGTGAGCAGTTCTTC.